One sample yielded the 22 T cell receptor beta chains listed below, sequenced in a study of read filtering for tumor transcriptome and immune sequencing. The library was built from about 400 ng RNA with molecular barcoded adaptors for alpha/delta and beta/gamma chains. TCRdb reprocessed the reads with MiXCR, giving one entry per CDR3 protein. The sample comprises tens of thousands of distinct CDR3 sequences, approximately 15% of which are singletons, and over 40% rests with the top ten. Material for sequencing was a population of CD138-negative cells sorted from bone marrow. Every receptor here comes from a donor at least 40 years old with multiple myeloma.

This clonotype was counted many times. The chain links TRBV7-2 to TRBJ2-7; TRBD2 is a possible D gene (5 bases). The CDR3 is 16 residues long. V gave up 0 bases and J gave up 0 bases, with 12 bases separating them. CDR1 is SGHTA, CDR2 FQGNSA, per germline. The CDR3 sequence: CASSLAGALPSYEQYF. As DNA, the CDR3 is TGTGCCAGCAGCTTAGCGGGAGCCCTACCCTCCTACGAGCAGTACTTC.

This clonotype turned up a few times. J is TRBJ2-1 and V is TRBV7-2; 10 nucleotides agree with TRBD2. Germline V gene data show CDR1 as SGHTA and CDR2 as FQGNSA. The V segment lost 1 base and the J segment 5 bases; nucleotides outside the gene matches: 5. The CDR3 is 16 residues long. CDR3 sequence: CASSLDWTSGNNEQFF. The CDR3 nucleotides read TGTGCCAGCAGCTTAGATTGGACTAGCGGTAACAATGAGCAGTTCTTC. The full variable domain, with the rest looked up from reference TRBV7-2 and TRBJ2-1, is GAGVSQSPSNKVTEKGKDVELRCDPISGHTALYWYRQSLGQGLEFLIYFQGNSAPDKSGLPSDRFSAERTGGSVSTLTIQRTQQEDSAVYLCASSLDWTSGNNEQFFGPGTRLTVL.

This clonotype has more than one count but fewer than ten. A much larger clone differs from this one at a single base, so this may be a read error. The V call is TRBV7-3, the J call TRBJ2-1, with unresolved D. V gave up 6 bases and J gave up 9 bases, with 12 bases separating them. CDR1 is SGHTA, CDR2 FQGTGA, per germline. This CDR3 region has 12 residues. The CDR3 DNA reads TGTGCCAGCAGTTCGGACCACAGTGAGCAGTTCTTC. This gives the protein CASSSDHSEQFF.

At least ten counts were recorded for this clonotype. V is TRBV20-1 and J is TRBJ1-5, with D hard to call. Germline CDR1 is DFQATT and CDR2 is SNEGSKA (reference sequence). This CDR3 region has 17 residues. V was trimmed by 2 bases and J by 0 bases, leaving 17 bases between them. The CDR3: CSARTPEGAYSNQPQHF. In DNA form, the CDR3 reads TGCAGTGCTAGAACCCCCGAGGGTGCGTATAGCAATCAGCCCCAGCATTTT.

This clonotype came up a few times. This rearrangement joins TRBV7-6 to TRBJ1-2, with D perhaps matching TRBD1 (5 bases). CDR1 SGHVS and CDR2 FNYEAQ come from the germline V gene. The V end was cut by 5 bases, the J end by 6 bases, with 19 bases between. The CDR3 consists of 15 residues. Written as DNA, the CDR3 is TGTGCCAGCAGCCCAGGAGGCAGGGTATACGATGGCTACACCTTC. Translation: CASSPGGRVYDGYTF.

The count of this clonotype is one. CDR3 sequence (DNA): TGTGCCAGCAGCTCCGGGGGGGCTCAGGGGATACAAGAGACCCAGTACTTC. As protein: CASSSGGAQGIQETQYF. The chain joins TRBV5-4 to TRBJ2-5, with TRBD2 identical over 8 bases. Trimming cost V 3 bases and J 2 bases; bases outside gene matches: 12. CDR1 is SGHNT, CDR2 YYREEE, per germline (reference sequence). The CDR3 consists of 17 residues.

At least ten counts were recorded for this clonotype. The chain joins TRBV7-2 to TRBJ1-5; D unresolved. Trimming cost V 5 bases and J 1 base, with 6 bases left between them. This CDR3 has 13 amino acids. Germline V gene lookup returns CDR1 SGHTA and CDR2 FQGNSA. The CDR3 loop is CASSVTSNQPQHF. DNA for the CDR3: TGTGCCAGCAGCGTGACGAGCAATCAGCCCCAGCATTTT.

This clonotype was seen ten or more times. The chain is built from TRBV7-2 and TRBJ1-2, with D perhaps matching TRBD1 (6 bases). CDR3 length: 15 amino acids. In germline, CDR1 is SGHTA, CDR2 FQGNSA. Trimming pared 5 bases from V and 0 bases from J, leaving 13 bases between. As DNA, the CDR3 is TGTGCCAGCAGCCCCACCGGACAGACTAACTATGGCTACACCTTC. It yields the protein CASSPTGQTNYGYTF.

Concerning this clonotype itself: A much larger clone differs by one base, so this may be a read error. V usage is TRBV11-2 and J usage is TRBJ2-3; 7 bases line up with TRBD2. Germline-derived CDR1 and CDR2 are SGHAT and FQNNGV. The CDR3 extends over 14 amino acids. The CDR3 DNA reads TGTGCCAGCAGGATTAGCGGGTTCACAGATGCGCAGTATTTT. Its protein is CASRISGFTDAQYF.

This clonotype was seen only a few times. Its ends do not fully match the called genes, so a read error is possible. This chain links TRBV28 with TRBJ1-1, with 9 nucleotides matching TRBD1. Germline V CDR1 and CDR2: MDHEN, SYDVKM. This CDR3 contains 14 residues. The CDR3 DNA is TGTGTCAGCCTCAAGGGACAGGGGAACACTGAAGCTTTCTTT. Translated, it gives CVSLKGQGNTEAFF.

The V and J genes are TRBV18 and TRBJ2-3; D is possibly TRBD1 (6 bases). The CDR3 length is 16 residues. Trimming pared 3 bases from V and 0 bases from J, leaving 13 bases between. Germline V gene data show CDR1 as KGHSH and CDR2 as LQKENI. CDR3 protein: CASSPRQADSTDTQYF. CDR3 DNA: TGTGCCAGCTCACCCCGACAGGCTGATAGCACAGATACGCAGTATTTT.

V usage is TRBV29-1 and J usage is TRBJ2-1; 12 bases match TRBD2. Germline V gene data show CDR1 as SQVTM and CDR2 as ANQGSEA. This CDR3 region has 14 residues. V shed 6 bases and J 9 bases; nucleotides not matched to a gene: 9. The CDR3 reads CSVSTSGSKGEQFF. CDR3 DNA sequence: TGCAGCGTCTCGACTAGCGGGAGCAAGGGTGAGCAGTTCTTC.

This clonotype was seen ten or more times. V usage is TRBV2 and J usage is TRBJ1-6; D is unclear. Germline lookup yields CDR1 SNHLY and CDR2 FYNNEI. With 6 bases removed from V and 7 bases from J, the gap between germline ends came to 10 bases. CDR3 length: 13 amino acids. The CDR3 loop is CASRGTENSPLHF. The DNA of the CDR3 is TGTGCCAGCAGGGGAACGGAAAATTCACCCCTCCACTTT.

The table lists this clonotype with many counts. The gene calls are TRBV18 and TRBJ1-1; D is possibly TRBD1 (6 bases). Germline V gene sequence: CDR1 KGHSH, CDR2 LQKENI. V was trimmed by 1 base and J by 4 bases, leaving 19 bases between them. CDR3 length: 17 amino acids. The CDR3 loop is CASSPLTGSAPFTEAFF. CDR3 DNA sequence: TGTGCCAGCTCACCACTCACAGGGTCAGCCCCATTCACTGAAGCTTTCTTT.

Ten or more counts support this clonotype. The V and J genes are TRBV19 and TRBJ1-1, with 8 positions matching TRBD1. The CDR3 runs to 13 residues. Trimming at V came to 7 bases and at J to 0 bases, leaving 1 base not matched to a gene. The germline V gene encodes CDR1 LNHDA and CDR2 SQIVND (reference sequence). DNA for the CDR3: TGTGCCAGTAACAGGGGGGTGAACACTGAAGCTTTCTTT. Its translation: CASNRGVNTEAFF.

CDR3: CASSLRGPAGDNEQFF. The CDR3 nucleotides are TGTGCCAGCAGCTTACGGGGGCCAGCGGGAGACAATGAGCAGTTCTTC. The chain joins TRBV11-1 to TRBJ2-1, with 8 bases that match TRBD2. V gave up 2 bases and J gave up 5 bases; unmatched junction bases: 8. Germline V CDR1 and CDR2: SGHAT, FQDESV (reference sequence). The CDR3 runs to 16 residues.

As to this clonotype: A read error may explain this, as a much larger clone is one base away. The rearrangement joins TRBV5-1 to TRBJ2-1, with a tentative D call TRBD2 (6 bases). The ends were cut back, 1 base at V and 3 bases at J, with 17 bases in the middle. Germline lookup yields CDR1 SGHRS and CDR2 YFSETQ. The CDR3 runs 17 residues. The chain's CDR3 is CASSLRTCGTVYNEQFF. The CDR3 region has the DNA TGCGCCAGCAGCTTGAGGACTTGCGGGACTGTCTACAATGAGCAGTTCTTC.

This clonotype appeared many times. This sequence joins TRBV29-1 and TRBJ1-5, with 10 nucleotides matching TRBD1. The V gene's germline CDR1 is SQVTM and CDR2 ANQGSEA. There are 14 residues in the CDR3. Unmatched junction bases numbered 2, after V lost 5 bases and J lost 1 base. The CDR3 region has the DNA TGCAGCGTTTGGGACAGGGGAAGCAATCAGCCCCAGCATTTT. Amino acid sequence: CSVWDRGSNQPQHF.

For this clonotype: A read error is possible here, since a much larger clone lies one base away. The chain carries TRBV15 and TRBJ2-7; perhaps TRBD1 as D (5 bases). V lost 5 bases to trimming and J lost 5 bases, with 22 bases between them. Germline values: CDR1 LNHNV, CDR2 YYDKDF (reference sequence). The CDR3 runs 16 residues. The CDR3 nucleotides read TGTGCCACCAGCGACCATCAGTGGGGCCGAGACCACGAGCAGTACTTC. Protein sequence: CATSDHQWGRDHEQYF.

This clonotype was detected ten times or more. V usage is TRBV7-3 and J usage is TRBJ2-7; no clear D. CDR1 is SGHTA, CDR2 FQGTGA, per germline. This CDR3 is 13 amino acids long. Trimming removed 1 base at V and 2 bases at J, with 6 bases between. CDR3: CASSLSPTYEQYF. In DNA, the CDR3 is TGTGCCAGCAGCTTAAGTCCTACCTACGAGCAGTACTTC.

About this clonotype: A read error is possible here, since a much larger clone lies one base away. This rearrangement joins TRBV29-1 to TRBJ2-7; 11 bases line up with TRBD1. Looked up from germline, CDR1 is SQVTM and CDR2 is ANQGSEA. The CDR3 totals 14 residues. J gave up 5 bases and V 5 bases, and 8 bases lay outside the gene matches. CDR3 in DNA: TGCAGCGTTTTTGCCGGGACAGGGGGACACGAGCAGTACTTC. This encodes CSVFAGTGGHEQYF.

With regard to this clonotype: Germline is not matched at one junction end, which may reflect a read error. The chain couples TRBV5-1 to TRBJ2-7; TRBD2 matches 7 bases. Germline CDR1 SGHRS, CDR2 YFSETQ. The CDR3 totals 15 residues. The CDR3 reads CASNLGGTSSYEQYF. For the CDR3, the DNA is TGCGCCAGCAACTTGGGGGGGACGAGCTCCTACGAGCAGTACTTC.